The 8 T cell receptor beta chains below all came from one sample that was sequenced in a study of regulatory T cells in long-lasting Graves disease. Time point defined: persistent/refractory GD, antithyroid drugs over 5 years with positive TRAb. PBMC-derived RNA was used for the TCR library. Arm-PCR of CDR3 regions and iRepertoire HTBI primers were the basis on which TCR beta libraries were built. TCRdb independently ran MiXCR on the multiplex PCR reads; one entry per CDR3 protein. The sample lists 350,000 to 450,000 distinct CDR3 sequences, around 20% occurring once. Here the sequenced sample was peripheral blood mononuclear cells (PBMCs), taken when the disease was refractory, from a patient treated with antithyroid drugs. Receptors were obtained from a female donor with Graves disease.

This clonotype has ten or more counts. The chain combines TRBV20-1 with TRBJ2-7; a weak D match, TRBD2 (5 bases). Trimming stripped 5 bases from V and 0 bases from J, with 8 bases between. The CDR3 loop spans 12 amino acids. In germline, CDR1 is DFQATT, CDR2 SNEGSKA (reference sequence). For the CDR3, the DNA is TGCAGTGCTGCGACTACCTCCTACGAGCAGTACTTC. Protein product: CSAATTSYEQYF.

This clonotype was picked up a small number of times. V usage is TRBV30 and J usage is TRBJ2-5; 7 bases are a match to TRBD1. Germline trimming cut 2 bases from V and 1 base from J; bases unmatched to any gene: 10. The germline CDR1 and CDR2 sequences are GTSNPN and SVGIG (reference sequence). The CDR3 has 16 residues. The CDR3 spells CAWSPKQGNFQETQYF. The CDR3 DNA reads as TGTGCCTGGAGTCCAAAACAGGGGAATTTCCAAGAGACCCAGTACTTC.

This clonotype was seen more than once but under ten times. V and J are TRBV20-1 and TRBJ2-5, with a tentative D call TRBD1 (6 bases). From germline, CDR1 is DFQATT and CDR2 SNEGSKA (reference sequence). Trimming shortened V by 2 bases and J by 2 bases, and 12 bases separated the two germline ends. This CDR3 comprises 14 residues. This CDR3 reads CSARRDTSQETQYF. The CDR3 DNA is TGCAGTGCTAGACGGGACACCTCACAAGAGACCCAGTACTTC.

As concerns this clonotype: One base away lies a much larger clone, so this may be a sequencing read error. CDR3 protein: CASTPGQGTSGADVLTF. DNA of the CDR3: TGTGCCAGCACTCCGGGACAGGGTACCTCTGGGGCCGACGTCCTGACTTTC. V is TRBV2 and J is TRBJ2-6; 9 bases line up with TRBD1. This CDR3 is 17 amino acids long. In germline, CDR1 is SNHLY, CDR2 FYNNEI.

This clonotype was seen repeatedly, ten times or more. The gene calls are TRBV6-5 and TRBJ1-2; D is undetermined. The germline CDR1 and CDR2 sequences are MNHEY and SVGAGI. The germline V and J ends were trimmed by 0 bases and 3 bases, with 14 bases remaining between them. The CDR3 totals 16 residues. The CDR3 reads CASSYSSLGPDYGYTF. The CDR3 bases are TGTGCCAGCAGTTACTCGAGTCTGGGTCCGGACTATGGCTACACCTTC.

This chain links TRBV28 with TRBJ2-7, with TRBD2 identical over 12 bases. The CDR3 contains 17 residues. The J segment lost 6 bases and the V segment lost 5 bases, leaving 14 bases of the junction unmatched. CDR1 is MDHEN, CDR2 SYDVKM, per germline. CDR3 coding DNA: TGTGCCAGCAGTCCCTGGACTAGCGGGATGCCTAGTTCCGAGCAGTACTTC. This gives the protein CASSPWTSGMPSSEQYF.

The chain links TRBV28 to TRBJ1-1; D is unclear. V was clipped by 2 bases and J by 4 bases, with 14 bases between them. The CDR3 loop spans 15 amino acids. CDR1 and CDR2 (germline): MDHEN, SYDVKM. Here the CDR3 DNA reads TGTGCCAGCAGTTTAAGGGTCATGTCTGGCACTGAAGCTTTCTTT. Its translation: CASSLRVMSGTEAFF.

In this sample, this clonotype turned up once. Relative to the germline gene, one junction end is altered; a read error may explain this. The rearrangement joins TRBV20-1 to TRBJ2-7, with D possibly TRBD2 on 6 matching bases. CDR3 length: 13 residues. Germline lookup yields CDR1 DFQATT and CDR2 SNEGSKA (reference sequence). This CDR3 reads CSARDRSKGLEFF. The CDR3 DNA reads TGCAGTGCTAGAGATAGGAGTAAGGGACTTGAATTTTTC.